The rows below give T cell receptor beta chains drawn from one sample of a study of long-term antiretroviral therapy in people with HIV. The table came from immunoSEQ multiplex PCR; TCRdb's copy has only in-frame clones and leaves some out. Among approximately 30,000 clones, roughly 88% were seen once, and the ten largest hold more than 9%. Specimen: unsorted PBMCs, collected 2.7 to 2.8 years after starting antiretroviral therapy. The receptor source for this set is a man younger than 40 with HIV. The CDR3 runs from the conserved cysteine through the conserved F or W. D genes are given only for firm matches. A row's size may be missing; if present it is once, few, many or a size class.

>TRBV19|-|-|TRBJ2-5
TGTGCCAGTAGTCTCCGGCCTCACCGGGAGACCCAGTACTTC
CASSLRPHRETQYF
>TRBV4-1|-|once|TRBJ2-3
TGCGCCAGCAGCCAAGATAGGGGTTCAGCGACCACAGATACGCAGTATTTT
CASSQDRGSATTDTQYF
>TRBV25-1|-|-|TRBJ1-4
TGTGCCAGCAGTGAATGGCGGGGGCACATTGAAAAACTGTTTTTT
CASSEWRGHIEKLFF
>TRBV5-1|TRBD2|-|TRBJ2-3
TGCGCCAGCAGCTTGTCAACTAGCGGGAGGGAAGATACGCAGTATTTT
CASSLSTSGREDTQYF
>TRBV5-1|TRBD1|-|TRBJ1-1
TGCGCCAGCAGCACGGGACAGGACCGCACCACTGAAGCTTTCTTT
CASSTGQDRTTEAFF
>TRBV5-1|TRBD1|-|TRBJ1-2
TGCGCCAGCAGCTCCTCAGGGGGAGACTATGGCTACACCTTC
CASSSSGGDYGYTF
>TRBV7-3|TRBD2|-|TRBJ2-5
TGTGCCAGCAACTACGCGGGGGGAGGTGAGACCCAGTACTTC
CASNYAGGGETQYF
>TRBV4-1|-|-|TRBJ2-1
TGCGCCAGCAGCCAGTCCGCAGGAGCCGATGAGCAGTTCTTC
CASSQSAGADEQFF
>TRBV6-5|-|-|TRBJ2-7
TGTGCCAGCAGTCCCTCTCAGGGTCTCGAGCAGTACTTC
CASSPSQGLEQYF
>TRBV5-1|TRBD1|-|TRBJ1-4
TGCGCCAGCAGACGTAGGACAGGCCTTGCAACTAATGAAAAACTGTTTTTT
CASRRRTGLATNEKLFF
>TRBV4-2|TRBD1|few|TRBJ2-7
TGTGCCAGCAGCAACCGACAGGGTCACGAGCAGTACTTC
CASSNRQGHEQYF
>TRBV27|TRBD2|-|TRBJ2-1
TGTGCCAGCAGTTTATCAGCGGGGGTGATCAATGAGCAGTTCTTC
CASSLSAGVINEQFF
>TRBV2|-|-|TRBJ1-2
TGTGCCAGCAGATTGGGACGGGGGAACTATGGCTACACCTTC
CASRLGRGNYGYTF
>TRBV2|TRBD1|-|TRBJ1-1
TGTGCCAGCAGGGAGACAGGGGCCACTGAAGCTTTCTTT
CASRETGATEAFF
>TRBV7-8|TRBD1|-|TRBJ2-5
TGTGCCAGCCGCCGGGACAGGGCGGTATCATACCAAGAGACCCAGTACTTC
CASRRDRAVSYQETQYF
>TRBV7-2|-|-|TRBJ1-1
TGTGCCAGCACCCTAAGGGTATCTAACACTGAAGCTTTCTTT
CASTLRVSNTEAFF
>TRBV5-1|-|-|TRBJ2-7
TGCGCCAGCAGCCTCACGGGCTGGGAGAAATACGAGCAGTACTTC
CASSLTGWEKYEQYF
>TRBV4-2|TRBD1|-|TRBJ2-7
TGTGCCAGCAGCCAAGCCGACAGGGGGCAGTATCACGAGCAGTACTTC
CASSQADRGQYHEQYF
>TRBV13|-|-|TRBJ2-2
TGTGCCAGCAGCTTAGAGGGGACCCTAGGCGGGGACACCGGGGAGCTGTTTTTT
CASSLEGTLGGDTGELFF
>TRBV11-2|-|few|TRBJ2-2
TGTGCCAGCAGCTCTCTGACAGAGTACCGGGAGCTGTTTTTT
CASSSLTEYRELFF
>TRBV9|-|-|TRBJ1-3
TGTGCCAGCAGCGTGGGTGGCTCTCCCGGAAACACCATATATTTT
CASSVGGSPGNTIYF
>TRBV5-1|-|-|TRBJ1-3
TGCGCCAGCAGCTCCCTGGGGGGAGTTTCCTCTGGAAACACCATATATTTT
CASSSLGGVSSGNTIYF
>TRBV2|-|-|TRBJ2-4
TGTGCCAGCAGTGCAACAGGGCTAGCCAAAAACATTCAGTACTTC
CASSATGLAKNIQYF
>TRBV14|-|-|TRBJ1-6
TGTGCCAGCAGCCGACGTGGGGGGTTACAAAATTCACCCCTCCACTTT
CASSRRGGLQNSPLHF
>TRBV28|-|-|TRBJ1-5
TGTGCCAGCAGTTCGATTCAGCCCCAGCATTTT
CASSSIQPQHF
>TRBV9|-|-|TRBJ1-3
TGTGCCAGCAGCGTAGGGCTGAGCTCTGGAAACACCATATATTTT
CASSVGLSSGNTIYF
>TRBV6-1|-|-|TRBJ1-5
TGTGCCAGCAGTCTACTGGACAATCAGCCCCAGCATTTT
CASSLLDNQPQHF
>TRBV5-1|-|-|TRBJ2-2
TGCGCCAGCAGCTTAGGGACGGAGAACACCGGGGAGCTGTTTTTT
CASSLGTENTGELFF
>TRBV6-5|-|few|TRBJ2-7
TGTGCCAGCAGTCCGGCTAGCTCCGGCGAGCAGTACTTC
CASSPASSGEQYF
>TRBV5-4|-|-|TRBJ2-5
TGTGCCAGCAGCCCGGATCTGGGAGAGACCCAGTACTTC
CASSPDLGETQYF
>TRBV6-5|-|-|TRBJ2-7
TGTGCCAGCAGTTACGCGATGGGACCCGTAAGCTACGAGCAGTACTTC
CASSYAMGPVSYEQYF
>TRBV9|-|-|TRBJ1-2
TGTGCCAGCAGCGTAGCCCCCGTAGCCGCCCCTACTAGCTATGGCTACACCTTC
CASSVAPVAAPTSYGYTF
>TRBV30|-|-|TRBJ2-7
TGTGCCTGGAGGGTAGCGCCGAGCTCCTACGAGCAGTACTTC
CAWRVAPSSYEQYF
>TRBV2|-|-|TRBJ1-6
TGTGCCAGCAGTGAGGATGTCTCCTATAATTCACCCCTCCACTTT
CASSEDVSYNSPLHF
>TRBV6-5|-|few|TRBJ1-4
TGTGCCAGCAGTTTGGGCACTAATGAAAAACTGTTTTTT
CASSLGTNEKLFF
>TRBV28|-|-|TRBJ2-1
TGTGCCAGCAATGGGGGGCTTTTAGGGCAGTTCTTC
CASNGGLLGQFF